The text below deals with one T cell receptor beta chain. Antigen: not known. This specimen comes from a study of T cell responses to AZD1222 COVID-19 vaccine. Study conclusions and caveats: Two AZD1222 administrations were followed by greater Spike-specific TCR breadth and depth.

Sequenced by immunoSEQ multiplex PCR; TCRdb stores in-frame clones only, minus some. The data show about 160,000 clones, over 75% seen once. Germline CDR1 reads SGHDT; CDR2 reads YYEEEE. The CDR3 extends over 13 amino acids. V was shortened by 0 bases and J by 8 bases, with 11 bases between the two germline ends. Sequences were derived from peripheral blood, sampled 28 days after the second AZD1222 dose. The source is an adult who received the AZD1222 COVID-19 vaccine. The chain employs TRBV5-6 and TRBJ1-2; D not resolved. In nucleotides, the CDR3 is TGTGCCAGCAGCTTGGGCGGCCCCTCCGGCTACACCTTC. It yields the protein CASSLGGPSGYTF.